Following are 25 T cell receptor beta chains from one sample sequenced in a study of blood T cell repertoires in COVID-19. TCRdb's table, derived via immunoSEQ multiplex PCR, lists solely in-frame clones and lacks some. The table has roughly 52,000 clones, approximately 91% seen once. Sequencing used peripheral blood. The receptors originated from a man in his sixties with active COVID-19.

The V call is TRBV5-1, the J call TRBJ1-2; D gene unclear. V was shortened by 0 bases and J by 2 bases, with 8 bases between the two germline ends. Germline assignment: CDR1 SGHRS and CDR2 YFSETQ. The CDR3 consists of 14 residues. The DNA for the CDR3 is TGCGCCAGCAGCTTGGTTCCGGGAAACTATGGCTACACCTTC. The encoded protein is CASSLVPGNYGYTF.

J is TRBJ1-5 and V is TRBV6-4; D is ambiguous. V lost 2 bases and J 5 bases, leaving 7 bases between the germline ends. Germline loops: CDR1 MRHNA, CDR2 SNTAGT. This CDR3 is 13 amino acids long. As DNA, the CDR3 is TGTGCCAGCAGTGACCAGGAGGATCAGCCCCAGCATTTT. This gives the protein CASSDQEDQPQHF.

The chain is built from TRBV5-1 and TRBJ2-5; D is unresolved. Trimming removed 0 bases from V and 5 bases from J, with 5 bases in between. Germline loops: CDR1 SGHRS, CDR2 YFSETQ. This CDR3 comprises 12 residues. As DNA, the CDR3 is TGCGCCAGCAGCTTGGCGTCGGAGACCCAGTACTTC. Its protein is CASSLASETQYF.

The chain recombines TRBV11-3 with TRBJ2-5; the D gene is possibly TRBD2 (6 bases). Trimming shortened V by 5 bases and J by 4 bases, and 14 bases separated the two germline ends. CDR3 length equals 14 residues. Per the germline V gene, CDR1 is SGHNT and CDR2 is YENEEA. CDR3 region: CASSLRLGGETQYF. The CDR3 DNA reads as TGTGCCAGCAGCCTTCGTTTGGGGGGAGAGACCCAGTACTTC.

CDR3 nucleotides: TGCGCCAGCAGGGTGGCGGGGAGCTACGAGCAGTACTTC. Translating gives CASRVAGSYEQYF. The chain employs TRBV5-1 and TRBJ2-7; weak D call: TRBD2 (6 bases). Per germline, CDR1 SGHRS and CDR2 YFSETQ. Trimming took off 5 bases at V and 3 bases at J, with 12 bases between the two ends. The CDR3 length is 13 residues.

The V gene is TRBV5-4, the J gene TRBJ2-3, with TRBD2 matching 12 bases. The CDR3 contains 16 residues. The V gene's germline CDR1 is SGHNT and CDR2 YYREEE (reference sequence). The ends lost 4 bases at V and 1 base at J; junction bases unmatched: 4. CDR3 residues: CASSELAGGRTDTQYF. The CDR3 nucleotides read TGTGCCAGCAGCGAGCTAGCGGGAGGGCGCACAGATACGCAGTATTTT. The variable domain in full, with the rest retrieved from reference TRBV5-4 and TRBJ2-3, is ETGVTQSPTHLIKTRGQQVTLRCSSQSGHNTVSWYQQALGQGPQFIFQYYREEENGRGNFPPRFSGLQFPNYSSELNVNALELDDSALYLCASSELAGGRTDTQYFGPGTRLTVL.

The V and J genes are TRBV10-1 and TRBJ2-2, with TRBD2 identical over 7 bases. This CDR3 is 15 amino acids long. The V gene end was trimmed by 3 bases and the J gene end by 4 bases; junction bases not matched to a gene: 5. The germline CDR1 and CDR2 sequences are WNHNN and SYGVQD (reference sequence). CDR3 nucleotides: TGCGCCAGCAGTGAAGGAATAGCGGGCACCGGGGAGCTGTTTTTT. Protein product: CASSEGIAGTGELFF.

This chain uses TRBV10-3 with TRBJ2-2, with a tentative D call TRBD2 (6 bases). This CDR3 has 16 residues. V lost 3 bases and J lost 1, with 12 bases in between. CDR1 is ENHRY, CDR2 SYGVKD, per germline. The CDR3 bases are TGTGCCATCAGTGACTTCAGACTAGGGAACACCGGGGAGCTGTTTTTT. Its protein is CAISDFRLGNTGELFF.

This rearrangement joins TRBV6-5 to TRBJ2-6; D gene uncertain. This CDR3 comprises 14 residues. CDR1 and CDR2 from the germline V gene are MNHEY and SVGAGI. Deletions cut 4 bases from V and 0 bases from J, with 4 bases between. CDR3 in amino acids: CASSSRSGANVLTF. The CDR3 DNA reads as TGTGCCAGCAGTTCGCGCTCTGGGGCCAACGTCCTGACTTTC.

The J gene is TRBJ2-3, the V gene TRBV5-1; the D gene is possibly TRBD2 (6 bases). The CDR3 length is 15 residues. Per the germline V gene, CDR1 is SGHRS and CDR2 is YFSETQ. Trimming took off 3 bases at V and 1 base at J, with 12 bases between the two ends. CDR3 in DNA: TGCGCCAGCAGCTCCCCGACTAGAGGCACAGATACGCAGTATTTT. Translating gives CASSSPTRGTDTQYF.

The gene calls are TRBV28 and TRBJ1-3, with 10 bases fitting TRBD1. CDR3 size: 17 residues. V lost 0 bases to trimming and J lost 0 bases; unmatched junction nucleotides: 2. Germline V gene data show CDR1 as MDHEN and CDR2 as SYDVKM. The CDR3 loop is CASSLWRTGGSGNTIYF. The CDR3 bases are TGTGCCAGCAGTTTATGGAGGACAGGGGGCTCTGGAAACACCATATATTTT.

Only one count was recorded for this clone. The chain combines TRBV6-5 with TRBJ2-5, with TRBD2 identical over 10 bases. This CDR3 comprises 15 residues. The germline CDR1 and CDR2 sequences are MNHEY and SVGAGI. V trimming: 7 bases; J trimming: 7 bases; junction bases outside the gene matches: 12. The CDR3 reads CASMRFLAGVGTQYF. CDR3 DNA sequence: TGTGCCAGCATGAGGTTTCTAGCGGGAGTGGGGACCCAGTACTTC.

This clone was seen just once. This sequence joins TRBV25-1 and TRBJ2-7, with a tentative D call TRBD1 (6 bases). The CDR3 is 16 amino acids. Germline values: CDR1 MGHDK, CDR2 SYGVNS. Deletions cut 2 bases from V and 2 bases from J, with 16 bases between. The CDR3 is CASSEEETGDTYEQYF. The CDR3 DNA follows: TGTGCCAGCAGTGAAGAGGAGACAGGCGACACCTACGAGCAGTACTTC.

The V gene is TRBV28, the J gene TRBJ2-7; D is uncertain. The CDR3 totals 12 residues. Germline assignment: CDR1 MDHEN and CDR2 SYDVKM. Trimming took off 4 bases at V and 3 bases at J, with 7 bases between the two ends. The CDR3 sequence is CASSSQIYEQYF. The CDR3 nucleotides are TGTGCCAGCAGTTCTCAGATCTACGAGCAGTACTTC.

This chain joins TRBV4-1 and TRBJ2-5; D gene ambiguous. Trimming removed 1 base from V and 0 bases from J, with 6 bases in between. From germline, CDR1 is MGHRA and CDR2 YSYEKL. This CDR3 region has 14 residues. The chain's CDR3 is CASSQGRNQETQYF. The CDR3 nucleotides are TGCGCCAGCAGCCAAGGGCGGAACCAAGAGACCCAGTACTTC.

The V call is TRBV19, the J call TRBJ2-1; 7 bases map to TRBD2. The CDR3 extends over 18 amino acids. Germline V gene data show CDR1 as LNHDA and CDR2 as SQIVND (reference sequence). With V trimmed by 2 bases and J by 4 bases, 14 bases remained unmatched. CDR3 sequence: CASSIISGERGWYNEQFF. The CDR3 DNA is TGTGCCAGTAGTATAATCTCGGGGGAGCGGGGTTGGTACAATGAGCAGTTCTTC.

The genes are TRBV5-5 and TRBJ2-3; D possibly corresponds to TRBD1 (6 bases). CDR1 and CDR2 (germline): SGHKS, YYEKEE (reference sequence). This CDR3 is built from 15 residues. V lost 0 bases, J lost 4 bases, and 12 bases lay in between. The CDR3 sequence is CASSLGTGYPDTQYF. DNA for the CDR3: TGTGCCAGCAGCTTGGGCACAGGGTACCCAGATACGCAGTATTTT. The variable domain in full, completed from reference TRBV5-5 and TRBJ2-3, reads DAGVTQSPTHLIKTRGQQVTLRCSPISGHKSVSWYQQVLGQGPQFIFQYYEKEERGRGNFPDRFSARQFPNYSSELNVNALLLGDSALYLCASSLGTGYPDTQYFGPGTRLTVL.

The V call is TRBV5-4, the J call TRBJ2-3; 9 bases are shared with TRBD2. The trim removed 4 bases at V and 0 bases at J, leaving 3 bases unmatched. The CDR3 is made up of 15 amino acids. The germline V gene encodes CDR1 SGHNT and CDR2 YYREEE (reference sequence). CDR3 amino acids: CASSDTSGSTDTQYF. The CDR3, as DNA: TGTGCCAGCAGCGACACTAGCGGGAGCACAGATACGCAGTATTTT.

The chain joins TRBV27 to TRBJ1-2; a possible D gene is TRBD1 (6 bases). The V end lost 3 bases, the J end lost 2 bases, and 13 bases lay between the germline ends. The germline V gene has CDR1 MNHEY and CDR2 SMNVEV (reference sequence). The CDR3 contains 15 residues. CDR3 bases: TGTGCCAGCAGTTTGGGGGCAGGGGAAAACTATGGCTACACCTTC. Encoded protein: CASSLGAGENYGYTF.

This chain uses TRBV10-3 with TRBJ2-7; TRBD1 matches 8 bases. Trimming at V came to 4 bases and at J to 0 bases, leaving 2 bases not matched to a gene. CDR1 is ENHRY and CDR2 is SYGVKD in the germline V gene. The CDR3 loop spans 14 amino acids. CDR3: CAISADRGSYEQYF. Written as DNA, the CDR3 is TGTGCCATCAGTGCAGACAGGGGCTCCTACGAGCAGTACTTC.

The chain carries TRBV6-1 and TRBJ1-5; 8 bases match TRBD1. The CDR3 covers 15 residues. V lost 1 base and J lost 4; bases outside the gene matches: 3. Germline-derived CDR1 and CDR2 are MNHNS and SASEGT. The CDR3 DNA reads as TGTGCCAGCAGTGAAGGGACAGGGTGGAATCAGCCCCAGCATTTT. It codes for CASSEGTGWNQPQHF.

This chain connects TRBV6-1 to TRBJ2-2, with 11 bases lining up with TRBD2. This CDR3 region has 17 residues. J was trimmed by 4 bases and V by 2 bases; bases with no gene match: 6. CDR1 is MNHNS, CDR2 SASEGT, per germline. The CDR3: CASSEKGLAVLTGELFF. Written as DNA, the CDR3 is TGTGCCAGCAGTGAAAAGGGACTAGCGGTTCTCACCGGGGAGCTGTTTTTT.

The CDR3 protein is CSASGLAGSYEQYF. The CDR3 DNA follows: TGCAGTGCTAGTGGACTAGCGGGGTCCTACGAGCAGTACTTC. This chain links TRBV20-1 with TRBJ2-7; 12 positions match TRBD2. Germline loops: CDR1 DFQATT, CDR2 SNEGSKA (reference sequence). The CDR3 runs 14 residues. The ends lost 3 bases at V and 1 base at J; junction bases unmatched: 1.

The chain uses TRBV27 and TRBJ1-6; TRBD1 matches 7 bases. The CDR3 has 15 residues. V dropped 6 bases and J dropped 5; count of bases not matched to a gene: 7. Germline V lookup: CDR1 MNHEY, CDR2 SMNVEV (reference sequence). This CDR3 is CASRLQGSHNSPLHF. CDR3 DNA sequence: TGTGCCAGCAGGCTACAGGGGAGTCATAATTCACCCCTCCACTTT.

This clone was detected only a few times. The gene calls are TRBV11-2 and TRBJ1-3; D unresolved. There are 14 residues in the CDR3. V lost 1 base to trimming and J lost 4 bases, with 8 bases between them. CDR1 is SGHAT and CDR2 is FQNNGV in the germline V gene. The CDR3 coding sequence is TGTGCCAGCAGCTTAGGCCTGCGAGGAAACACCATATATTTT. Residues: CASSLGLRGNTIYF.